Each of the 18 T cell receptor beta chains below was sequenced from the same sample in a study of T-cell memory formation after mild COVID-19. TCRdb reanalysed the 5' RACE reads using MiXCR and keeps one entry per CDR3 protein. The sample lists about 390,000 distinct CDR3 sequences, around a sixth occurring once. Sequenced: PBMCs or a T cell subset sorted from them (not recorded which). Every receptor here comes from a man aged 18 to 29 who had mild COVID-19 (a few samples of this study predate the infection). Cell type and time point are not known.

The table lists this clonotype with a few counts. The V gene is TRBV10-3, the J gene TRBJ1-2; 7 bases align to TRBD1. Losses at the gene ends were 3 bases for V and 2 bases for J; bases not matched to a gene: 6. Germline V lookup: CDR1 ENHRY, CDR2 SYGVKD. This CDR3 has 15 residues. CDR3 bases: TGTGCCATCAGTGACCGGACAGGCCCGAACTATGGCTACACCTTC. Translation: CAISDRTGPNYGYTF.

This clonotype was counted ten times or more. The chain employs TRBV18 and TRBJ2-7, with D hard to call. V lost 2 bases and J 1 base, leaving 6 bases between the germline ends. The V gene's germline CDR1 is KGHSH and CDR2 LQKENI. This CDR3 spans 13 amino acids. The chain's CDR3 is CASSPDGSYEQYV. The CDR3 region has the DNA TGTGCCAGCTCACCAGACGGATCCTACGAGCAGTACGTC.

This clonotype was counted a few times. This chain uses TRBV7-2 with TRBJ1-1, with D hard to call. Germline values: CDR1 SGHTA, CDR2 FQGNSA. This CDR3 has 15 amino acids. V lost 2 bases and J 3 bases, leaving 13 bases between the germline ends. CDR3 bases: TGTGCCAGCAGCTTATGGTTGAGGAAGGACACTGAAGCTTTCTTT. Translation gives CASSLWLRKDTEAFF.

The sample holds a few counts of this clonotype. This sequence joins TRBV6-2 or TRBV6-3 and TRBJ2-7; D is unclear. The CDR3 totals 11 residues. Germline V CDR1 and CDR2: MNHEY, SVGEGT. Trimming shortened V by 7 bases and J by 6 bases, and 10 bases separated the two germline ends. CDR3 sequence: CASTLASEQYF. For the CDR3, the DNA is TGTGCCAGCACCCTTGCGAGCGAGCAGTACTTC.

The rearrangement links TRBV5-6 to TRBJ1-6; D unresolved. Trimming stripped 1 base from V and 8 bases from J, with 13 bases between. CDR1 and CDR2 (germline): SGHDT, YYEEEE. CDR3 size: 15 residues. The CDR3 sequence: CASSLMSSGYSPLHF. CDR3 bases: TGTGCCAGCAGCTTGATGTCCAGCGGGTATTCACCCCTCCACTTT.

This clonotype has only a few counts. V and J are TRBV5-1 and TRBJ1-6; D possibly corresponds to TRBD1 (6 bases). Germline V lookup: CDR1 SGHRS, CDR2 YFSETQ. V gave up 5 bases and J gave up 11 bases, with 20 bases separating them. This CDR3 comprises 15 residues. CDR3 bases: TGCGCCAGCAGGATGAACAGGGTTTCGAATGCACCCCTCCACTTT. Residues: CASRMNRVSNAPLHF.

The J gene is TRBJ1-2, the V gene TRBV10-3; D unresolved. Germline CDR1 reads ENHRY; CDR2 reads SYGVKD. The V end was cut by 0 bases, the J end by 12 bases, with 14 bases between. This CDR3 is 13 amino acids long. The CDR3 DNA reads TGTGCCATCAGTGAGTCGATGGATATGGCCGACACCTTC. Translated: CAISESMDMADTF.

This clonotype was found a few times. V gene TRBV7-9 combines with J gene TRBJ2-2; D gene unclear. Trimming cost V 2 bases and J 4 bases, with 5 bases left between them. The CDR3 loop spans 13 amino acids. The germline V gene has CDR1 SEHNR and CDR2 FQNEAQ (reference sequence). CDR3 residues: CASSLMGTGELFF. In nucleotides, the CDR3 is TGTGCCAGCAGCTTAATGGGCACCGGGGAGCTGTTTTTT.

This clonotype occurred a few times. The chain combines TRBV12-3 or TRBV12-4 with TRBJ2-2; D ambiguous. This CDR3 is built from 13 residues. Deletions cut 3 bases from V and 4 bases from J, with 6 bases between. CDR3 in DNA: TGTGCCAGCAGTTTGGAGACCACCGGGGAGCTGTTTTTT. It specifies CASSLETTGELFF.

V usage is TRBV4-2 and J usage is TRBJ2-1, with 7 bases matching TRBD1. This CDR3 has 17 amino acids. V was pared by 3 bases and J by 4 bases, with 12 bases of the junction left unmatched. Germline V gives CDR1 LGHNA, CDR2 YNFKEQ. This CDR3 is CASSHQGRGQGYNEQFF. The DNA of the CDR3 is TGTGCCAGCAGCCACCAGGGTAGGGGGCAAGGATACAATGAGCAGTTCTTC.

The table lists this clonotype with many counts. Here the CDR3 DNA reads TGTGCCAGCAGCGCCGGGCCCCGGGACGAGCAGTACTTC. It yields the protein CASSAGPRDEQYF. This rearrangement joins TRBV7-9 to TRBJ2-7, with D unclear. This CDR3 has 13 residues. Germline V lookup: CDR1 SEHNR, CDR2 FQNEAQ (reference sequence). V was trimmed by 5 bases and J by 5 bases, leaving 13 bases between them. Based on the CDR3 plus reference TRBV7-9 and TRBJ2-7, the full variable domain is DTGVSQNPRHKITKRGQNVTFRCDPISEHNRLYWYRQTLGQGPEFLTYFQNEAQLEKSRLLSDRFSAERPKGSFSTLEIQRTEQGDSAMYLCASSAGPRDEQYFGPGTRLTVT.

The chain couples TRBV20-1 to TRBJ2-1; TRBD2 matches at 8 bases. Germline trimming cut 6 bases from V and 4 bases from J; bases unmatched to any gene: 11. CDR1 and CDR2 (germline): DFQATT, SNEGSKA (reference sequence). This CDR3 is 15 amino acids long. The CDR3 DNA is TGCAGTGCAAACCCCCCGGGGGGGATGTACAATGAGCAGTTCTTC. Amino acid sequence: CSANPPGGMYNEQFF.

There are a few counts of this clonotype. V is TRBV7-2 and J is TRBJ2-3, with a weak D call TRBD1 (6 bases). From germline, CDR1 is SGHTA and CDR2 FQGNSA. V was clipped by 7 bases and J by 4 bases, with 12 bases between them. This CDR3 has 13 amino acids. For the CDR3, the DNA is TGTGCCAGCAATAAGGGGGTGGCAGATACGCAGTATTTT. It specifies CASNKGVADTQYF.

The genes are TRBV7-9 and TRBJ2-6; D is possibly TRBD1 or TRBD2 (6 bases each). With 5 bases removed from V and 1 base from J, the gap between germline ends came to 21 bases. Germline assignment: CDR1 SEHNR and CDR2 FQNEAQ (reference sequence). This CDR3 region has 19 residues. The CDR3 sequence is CASSPPEGDPASGANVLTF. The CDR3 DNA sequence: TGTGCCAGCAGCCCCCCGGAGGGGGATCCTGCTTCTGGGGCCAACGTCCTGACTTTC. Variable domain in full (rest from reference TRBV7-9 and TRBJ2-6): DTGVSQNPRHKITKRGQNVTFRCDPISEHNRLYWYRQTLGQGPEFLTYFQNEAQLEKSRLLSDRFSAERPKGSFSTLEIQRTEQGDSAMYLCASSPPEGDPASGANVLTFGAGSRLTVL.

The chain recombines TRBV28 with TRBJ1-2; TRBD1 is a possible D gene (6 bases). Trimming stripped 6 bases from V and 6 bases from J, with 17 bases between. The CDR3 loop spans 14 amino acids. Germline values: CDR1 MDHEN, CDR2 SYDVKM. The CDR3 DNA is TGTGCCAGCAGAAGTGAGGGGGGGCTCGATGGCTACACCTTC. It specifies CASRSEGGLDGYTF.

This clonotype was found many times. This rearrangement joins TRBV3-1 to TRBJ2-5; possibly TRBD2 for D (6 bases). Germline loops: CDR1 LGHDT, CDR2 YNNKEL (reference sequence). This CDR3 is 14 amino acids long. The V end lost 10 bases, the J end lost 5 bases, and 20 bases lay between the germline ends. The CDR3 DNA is TGTGCCACCTGTCAATCGGAGGGCAGCGAGACCCAGTACTTC. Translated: CATCQSEGSETQYF.

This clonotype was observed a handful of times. The CDR3 region has the DNA TGCAGTGCTAGAGATGGGGCTAGCGGGGGAGTTGAGCAGTTCTTC. This sequence encodes CSARDGASGGVEQFF. The chain joins TRBV20-1 to TRBJ2-1, with 10 bases fitting TRBD2. V shed 0 bases and J 9 bases; nucleotides not matched to a gene: 8. Germline assignment: CDR1 DFQATT and CDR2 SNEGSKA (reference sequence). There are 15 residues in the CDR3.

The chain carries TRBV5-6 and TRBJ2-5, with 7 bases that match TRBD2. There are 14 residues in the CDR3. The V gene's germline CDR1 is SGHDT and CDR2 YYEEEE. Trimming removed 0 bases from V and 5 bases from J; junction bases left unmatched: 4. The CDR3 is CASSLVGRGETQYF. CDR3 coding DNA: TGTGCCAGCAGCTTGGTAGGGCGGGGGGAGACCCAGTACTTC.